This is a list of T cell receptor beta chains from one sample in a study of blood T cell repertoires in COVID-19. Sequencing was performed with immunoSEQ multiplex PCR; in TCRdb, only in-frame clones are kept and a portion is missing. The table lists about 78,000 clones, approximately 86% of them singletons, with approximately 4.4% in the top ten. Material for sequencing was peripheral blood. The receptors here all came from a man aged 50 to 59 with active or convalescent COVID-19. CDR3s include the opening cysteine and the closing phenylalanine or tryptophan. D genes are given only for firm matches. The size entry is marked missing in some rows and otherwise reads once, few, many or a size class.

d_call: .; v_call: TRBV18; j_call: TRBJ1-3; clone_size: .; cdr3_aa: CASSPNDGAGNTIYF; cdr3_nt: TGTGCCAGCTCACCCAACGACGGGGCTGGAAACACCATATATTTT
d_call: TRBD1; v_call: TRBV30; j_call: TRBJ2-5; clone_size: once; cdr3_aa: CAWSQGAETQYF; cdr3_nt: TGTGCCTGGAGTCAGGGGGCAGAGACCCAGTACTTC
d_call: .; v_call: TRBV6-4; j_call: TRBJ1-4; clone_size: .; cdr3_aa: CASSQPRAGEKLFF; cdr3_nt: TGTGCCAGCAGTCAGCCCAGGGCAGGGGAAAAACTGTTTTTT
d_call: .; v_call: TRBV6-1; j_call: TRBJ2-5; clone_size: once; cdr3_aa: CASSELGRGVETQYF; cdr3_nt: TGTGCCAGCAGTGAACTGGGGAGGGGGGTAGAGACCCAGTACTTC
d_call: TRBD1; v_call: TRBV5-1; j_call: TRBJ2-3; clone_size: .; cdr3_aa: CASSRYRGRGTDTQYF; cdr3_nt: TGCGCCAGCAGCCGCTACAGGGGGCGCGGCACAGATACGCAGTATTTT
d_call: .; v_call: TRBV19; j_call: TRBJ2-7; clone_size: .; cdr3_aa: CASSHRDKGAYEQYF; cdr3_nt: TGTGCCAGTAGTCATAGGGACAAGGGGGCCTACGAGCAGTACTTC
d_call: .; v_call: TRBV18; j_call: TRBJ1-4; clone_size: .; cdr3_aa: CASSPLTVGEKLFF; cdr3_nt: TGTGCCAGCTCACCACTGACTGTGGGTGAAAAACTGTTTTTT
d_call: TRBD1; v_call: TRBV27; j_call: TRBJ2-2; clone_size: .; cdr3_aa: CASSQDPTGGTGELFF; cdr3_nt: TGTGCCAGCAGCCAAGACCCAACAGGGGGCACCGGGGAGCTGTTTTTT
d_call: TRBD2; v_call: TRBV5-4; j_call: TRBJ2-3; clone_size: .; cdr3_aa: CASTKQTSGGQVTQYF; cdr3_nt: TGTGCCAGCACCAAACAGACTAGCGGGGGCCAGGTTACGCAGTATTTT
d_call: .; v_call: TRBV28; j_call: TRBJ1-4; clone_size: .; cdr3_aa: CASLLGSNEKLFF; cdr3_nt: TGTGCCAGCCTTTTGGGGAGTAATGAAAAACTGTTTTTT
d_call: .; v_call: TRBV7-2; j_call: TRBJ1-2; clone_size: once; cdr3_aa: CASSAGTPRGYGYTF; cdr3_nt: TGTGCCAGCAGCGCGGGGACTCCTCGGGGGTATGGCTACACCTTC
d_call: TRBD1; v_call: TRBV5-1; j_call: TRBJ2-1; clone_size: few; cdr3_aa: CASSSGTGTYNEQFF; cdr3_nt: TGCGCCAGCAGCTCCGGGACAGGCACCTACAATGAGCAGTTCTTC
d_call: TRBD1; v_call: TRBV6-2/TRBV6-3; j_call: TRBJ1-6; clone_size: .; cdr3_aa: CASSFPQGGGISPLHF; cdr3_nt: TGTGCCAGCAGTTTCCCGCAGGGGGGCGGAATATCACCCCTCCACTTT
d_call: .; v_call: TRBV21-1; j_call: TRBJ1-5; clone_size: .; cdr3_aa: CASSKSYYRDRAGYSNQPQHF; cdr3_nt: TGTGCCAGCAGCAAATCCTATTACCGGGACAGGGCAGGATATAGCAATCAGCCCCAGCATTTT
d_call: .; v_call: TRBV5-1; j_call: TRBJ1-4; clone_size: .; cdr3_aa: CASSLVLLGREATNEKLFF; cdr3_nt: TGCGCCAGCAGCTTGGTATTACTCGGCAGGGAAGCAACTAATGAAAAACTGTTTTTT
d_call: .; v_call: TRBV7-9; j_call: TRBJ1-1; clone_size: few; cdr3_aa: CASSLVYNTEAFF; cdr3_nt: TGTGCCAGCAGCTTAGTATATAACACTGAAGCTTTCTTT
d_call: .; v_call: TRBV7-2; j_call: TRBJ1-6; clone_size: .; cdr3_aa: CASSASQGSSPLHF; cdr3_nt: TGTGCCAGCAGCGCATCTCAGGGTTCTTCACCCCTCCACTTT
d_call: .; v_call: TRBV30; j_call: TRBJ1-1; clone_size: few; cdr3_aa: CAWSHHRETEAFF; cdr3_nt: TGTGCCTGGAGTCATCACAGGGAGACTGAAGCTTTCTTT
d_call: .; v_call: TRBV12-3/TRBV12-4; j_call: TRBJ2-5; clone_size: few; cdr3_aa: CASSVDTRETQYF; cdr3_nt: TGTGCCAGCAGTGTGGACACGAGGGAGACCCAGTACTTC
d_call: TRBD1; v_call: TRBV4-1; j_call: TRBJ2-6; clone_size: .; cdr3_aa: CASSQDSPGQGYSGANVLTF; cdr3_nt: TGCGCCAGCAGCCAAGACTCGCCGGGACAGGGATACTCTGGGGCCAACGTCCTGACTTTC
d_call: .; v_call: TRBV14; j_call: TRBJ2-1; clone_size: .; cdr3_aa: CASSQYPSGEQFF; cdr3_nt: TGTGCCAGCAGCCAGTATCCGTCGGGTGAGCAGTTCTTC
d_call: TRBD1; v_call: TRBV19; j_call: TRBJ1-5; clone_size: once; cdr3_aa: CASSTTGQTYQPQHF; cdr3_nt: TGTGCCAGTAGTACCACGGGACAGACATATCAGCCCCAGCATTTT
d_call: .; v_call: TRBV29-1; j_call: TRBJ1-2; clone_size: .; cdr3_aa: CSVEGSGNYGYTF; cdr3_nt: TGCAGCGTTGAAGGGTCAGGGAACTATGGCTACACCTTC
d_call: TRBD2; v_call: TRBV5-1; j_call: TRBJ2-5; clone_size: .; cdr3_aa: CASSRTGGQETQYF; cdr3_nt: TGCGCCAGCAGCCGGACGGGGGGACAAGAGACCCAGTACTTC
d_call: TRBD1; v_call: TRBV7-2; j_call: TRBJ2-5; clone_size: .; cdr3_aa: CASIDRGETQYF; cdr3_nt: TGTGCCAGCATCGACAGGGGTGAGACCCAGTACTTC
d_call: .; v_call: TRBV12-3/TRBV12-4; j_call: TRBJ2-5; clone_size: .; cdr3_aa: CASSLTQETQYF; cdr3_nt: TGTGCCAGCAGTTTAACCCAGGAGACCCAGTACTTC
d_call: TRBD2; v_call: TRBV5-1; j_call: TRBJ2-1; clone_size: .; cdr3_aa: CASSIPTGGASNEQFF; cdr3_nt: TGCGCCAGCAGCATACCCACGGGGGGGGCGTCTAATGAGCAGTTCTTC
d_call: TRBD1; v_call: TRBV2; j_call: TRBJ1-6; clone_size: .; cdr3_aa: CASRPGTAPYNSPLHF; cdr3_nt: TGTGCCAGCAGACCCGGGACAGCCCCCTATAATTCACCCCTCCACTTT
d_call: .; v_call: TRBV30; j_call: TRBJ1-4; clone_size: .; cdr3_aa: CAWSIQANEKLFF; cdr3_nt: TGTGCCTGGAGTATTCAGGCTAATGAAAAACTGTTTTTT
d_call: TRBD2; v_call: TRBV18; j_call: TRBJ2-2; clone_size: .; cdr3_aa: CASSPPGGARTGELFF; cdr3_nt: TGTGCCAGCTCACCCCCGGGAGGGGCGAGGACCGGGGAGCTGTTTTTT
d_call: TRBD2; v_call: TRBV19; j_call: TRBJ2-5; clone_size: .; cdr3_aa: CASSIAPIAGGPETQYF; cdr3_nt: TGTGCCAGTAGTATAGCCCCTATAGCGGGGGGGCCTGAGACCCAGTACTTC
d_call: TRBD1; v_call: TRBV6-1; j_call: TRBJ1-1; clone_size: .; cdr3_aa: CASSEPTGGAFF; cdr3_nt: TGTGCCAGCAGTGAACCGACAGGGGGGGCTTTCTTT
d_call: .; v_call: TRBV7-9; j_call: TRBJ2-3; clone_size: .; cdr3_aa: CASSLDGTSTDTQYF; cdr3_nt: TGTGCCAGCAGCTTAGACGGGACTAGCACAGATACGCAGTATTTT
d_call: TRBD1; v_call: TRBV2; j_call: TRBJ2-4; clone_size: .; cdr3_aa: CASRGGQGKNIQYF; cdr3_nt: TGTGCCAGCAGGGGGGGACAGGGAAAAAACATTCAGTACTTC
d_call: TRBD1; v_call: TRBV6-5; j_call: TRBJ1-4; clone_size: .; cdr3_aa: CASSSPGQGASEKLFF; cdr3_nt: TGTGCCAGCAGTTCCCCCGGGCAGGGGGCAAGTGAAAAACTGTTTTTT
d_call: TRBD1; v_call: TRBV11-2; j_call: TRBJ1-2; clone_size: .; cdr3_aa: CASSATGTGIIGYGYTF; cdr3_nt: TGTGCCAGCAGCGCCACCGGGACAGGGATTATAGGTTATGGCTACACCTTC
d_call: TRBD1; v_call: TRBV9; j_call: TRBJ1-1; clone_size: few; cdr3_aa: CASSVVATRGDTEAFF; cdr3_nt: TGTGCCAGCAGCGTAGTAGCCACCAGGGGGGACACTGAAGCTTTCTTT